This T cell receptor beta chain is drawn from a study of cytomegalovirus exposure and HLA in healthy donors. Study-level results: Across HLA loci, a later analysis found differing TCR association rates, with DRB1 most and HLA-C fewest. Researchers reported that a few CMV-associated chains were confirmed in vitro as CMV antigen-specific. Later analysis identified a missense DCLRE1C variant that was linked to TCR beta V- and J-gene trimming. There were some public TCRs occurring in many donors, but most TCR sequences were rare.

Trimming pared 0 bases from V and 6 bases from J, leaving 5 bases between. This CDR3 has 13 amino acids. Per germline, CDR1 LGHNA and CDR2 YNFKEQ. Worth noting for this clone: Its antigen remains unknown.

60 Vbeta and 13 Jbeta primers were used in PCR. This table comes from immunoSEQ multiplex PCR, and its TCRdb copy is limited to in-frame clones, with some not included. The sample totals over 45,000 clones. Sequenced sample: PBMCs. The sequence came from a woman between 18 and 29 years old in good health and CMV-seronegative. The chain carries TRBV4-2 and TRBJ2-2, with D possibly matching TRBD2 (5 bases). In DNA, the CDR3 is TGTGCCAGCAGCCAAGACGGGGCCGGGGAGCTGTTTTTT. This translates into CASSQDGAGELFF.